This T cell receptor beta chain came from a study of beta chain features in type 1 diabetes. The study, taken as a whole, reports: Among all four CD4+ subsets, Type 1 diabetes patients had TCRB CDR3s that were moderately but significantly shorter.

What was sequenced were expressed TCRB transcripts, since all of the isolated RNA had been reverse transcribed. Sequencing used immunoSEQ multiplex PCR; TCRdb keeps in-frame clones, though not all of them. The sample yields 250,000 to 350,000 clones, 14% seen once. The germline gives CDR1 LNHNV, CDR2 YYDKDF (reference sequence). The CDR3 length is 15 residues. Regarding this clone: Its matching antigen is unknown. A junction end diverges from the germline sequence, so it may reflect a read error.

Material: naive CD4+ T cells from blood. The J gene is TRBJ2-1, the V gene TRBV15, with D perhaps TRBD2 (6 bases). The clonotype was recovered from a young man with type 1 diabetes. For the CDR3, the DNA is TGTGCCACCAGCAGAGATCTAGCCGGCGGGGTCGAGCTGCTCTTC. Translating gives CATSRDLAGGVELLF. Based on the CDR3 plus reference TRBV15 and TRBJ2-1, the full variable domain is DAMVIQNPRYQVTQFGKPVTLSCSQTLNHNVMYWYQQKSSQAPKLLFHYYDKDFNNEADTPDNFQSRRPNTSFCFLDIRSPGLGDTAMYLCATSRDLAGGVELLFGPGTRLTVL.